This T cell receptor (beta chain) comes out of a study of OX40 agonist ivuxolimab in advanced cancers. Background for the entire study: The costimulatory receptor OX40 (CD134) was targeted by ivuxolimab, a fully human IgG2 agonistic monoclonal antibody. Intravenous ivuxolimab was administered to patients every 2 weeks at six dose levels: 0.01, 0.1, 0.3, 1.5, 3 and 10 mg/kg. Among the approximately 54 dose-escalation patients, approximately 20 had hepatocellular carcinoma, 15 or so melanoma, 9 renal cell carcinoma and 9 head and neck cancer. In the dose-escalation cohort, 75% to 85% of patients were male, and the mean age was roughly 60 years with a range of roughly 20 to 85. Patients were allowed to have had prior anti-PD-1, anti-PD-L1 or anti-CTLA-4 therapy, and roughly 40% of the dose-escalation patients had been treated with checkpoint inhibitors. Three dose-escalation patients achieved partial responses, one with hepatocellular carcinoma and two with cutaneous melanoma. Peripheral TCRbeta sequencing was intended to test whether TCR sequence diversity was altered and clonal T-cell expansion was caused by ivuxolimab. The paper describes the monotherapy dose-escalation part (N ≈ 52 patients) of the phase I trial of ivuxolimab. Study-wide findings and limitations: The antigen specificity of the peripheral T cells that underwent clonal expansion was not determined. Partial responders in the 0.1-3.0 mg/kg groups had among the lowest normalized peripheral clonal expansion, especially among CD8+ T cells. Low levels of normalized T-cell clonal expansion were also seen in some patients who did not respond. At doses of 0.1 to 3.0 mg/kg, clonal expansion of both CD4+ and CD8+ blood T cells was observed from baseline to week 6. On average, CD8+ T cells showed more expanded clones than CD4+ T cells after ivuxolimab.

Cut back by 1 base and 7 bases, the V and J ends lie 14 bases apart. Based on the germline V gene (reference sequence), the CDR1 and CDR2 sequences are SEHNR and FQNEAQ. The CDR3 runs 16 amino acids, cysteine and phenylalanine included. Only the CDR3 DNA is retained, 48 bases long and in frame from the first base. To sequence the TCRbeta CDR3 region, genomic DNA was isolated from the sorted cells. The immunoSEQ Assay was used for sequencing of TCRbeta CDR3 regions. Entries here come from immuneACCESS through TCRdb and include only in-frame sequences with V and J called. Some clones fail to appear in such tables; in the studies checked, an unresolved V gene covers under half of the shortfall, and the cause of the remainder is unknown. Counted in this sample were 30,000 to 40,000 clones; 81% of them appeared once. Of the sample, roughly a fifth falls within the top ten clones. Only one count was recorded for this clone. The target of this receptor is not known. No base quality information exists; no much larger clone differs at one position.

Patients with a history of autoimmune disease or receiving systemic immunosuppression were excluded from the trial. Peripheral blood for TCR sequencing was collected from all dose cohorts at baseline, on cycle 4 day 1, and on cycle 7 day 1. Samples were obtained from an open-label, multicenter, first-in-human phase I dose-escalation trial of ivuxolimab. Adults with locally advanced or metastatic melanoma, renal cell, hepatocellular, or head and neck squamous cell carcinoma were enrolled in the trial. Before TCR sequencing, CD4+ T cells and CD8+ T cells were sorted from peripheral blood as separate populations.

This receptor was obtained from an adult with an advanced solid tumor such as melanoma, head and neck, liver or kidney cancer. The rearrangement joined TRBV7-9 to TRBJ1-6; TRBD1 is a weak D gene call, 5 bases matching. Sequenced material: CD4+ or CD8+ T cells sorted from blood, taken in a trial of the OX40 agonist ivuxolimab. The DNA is TGTGCCAGCAGCTTAGAAGGTTACAGGACAAATTCACCCCTCCACTTT. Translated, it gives CASSLEGYRTNSPLHF.